A single sample gave rise to the 11 T cell receptor beta chains below, sequenced in a study of T-cell reconstitution after alpha-beta-depleted transplantation in children. The TCRbeta library incorporated unique molecular identifiers. TCRdb itself ran the PCR reads through MiXCR, one entry per CDR3 protein. The sample lists about 980,000 distinct CDR3 sequences; 25% to 35% were seen once. The specimen comprised PBMCs, mostly from graft donor cells, sampled 360 days after TCRalphabeta/CD19-depleted stem cell transplant. The receptors were sampled from a boy under three years old who had a stem cell transplant for SCID, so the T cells may come from the graft donor.

This clonotype showed up just a few times. This chain links TRBV6-1 with TRBJ2-7, with 8 bases matching TRBD2. Germline V gives CDR1 MNHNS, CDR2 SASEGT. The J segment lost 7 bases and the V segment lost 5 bases, leaving 10 bases of the junction unmatched. CDR3 length equals 14 residues. DNA of the CDR3: TGTGCCAGCAGTAGGACTAGCCGGGCGAGTGAGCAGTACTTC. As protein: CASSRTSRASEQYF.

This clonotype occurred a few times. The V and J genes are TRBV5-1 and TRBJ1-4; TRBD1 is a possible D gene (5 bases). Germline V gives CDR1 SGHRS, CDR2 YFSETQ. This CDR3 contains 14 residues. V was pared by 1 base and J by 5 bases, with 9 bases between. For the CDR3, the DNA is TGCGCCAGCAGCTTGAACAGGTTGAATGAAAAACTGTTTTTT. It specifies CASSLNRLNEKLFF.

The V gene is TRBV28, the J gene TRBJ2-7; TRBD2 matches 13 bases. This CDR3 has 16 residues. CDR1 and CDR2 from the germline V gene are MDHEN and SYDVKM. V was pared by 5 bases and J by 2 bases, with 6 bases of the junction left unmatched. CDR3 in amino acids: CASSRLTSGGAYEQYF. The CDR3, as DNA: TGTGCCAGCAGTCGCTTAACTAGCGGGGGGGCCTACGAGCAGTACTTC.

This chain joins TRBV4-2 and TRBJ2-1, with 11 bases aligning to TRBD2. V gave up 0 bases and J gave up 0 bases; unmatched junction bases: 10. The CDR3 length is 20 residues. Germline V gene lookup returns CDR1 LGHNA and CDR2 YNFKEQ. The CDR3 DNA is TGTGCCAGCAGCCAAGATGCTAGCGGGGGGCCCTTAAGCTCCTACAATGAGCAGTTCTTC. As protein: CASSQDASGGPLSSYNEQFF.

The CDR3 loop reads CASSLDFGIAGALETQYF. The CDR3 coding sequence is TGTGCCAGCAGCTTAGATTTCGGGATAGCGGGGGCGTTAGAGACCCAGTACTTC. The gene calls are TRBV11-2 and TRBJ2-5, with TRBD2 identical over 9 bases. The CDR3 is 18 residues long. Looked up from germline, CDR1 is SGHAT and CDR2 is FQNNGV. V lost 0 bases, J lost 4 bases, and 12 bases stayed unmatched.

V usage is TRBV6-5 and J usage is TRBJ2-3, with D uncertain. V gave up 4 bases and J gave up 2 bases, with 10 bases separating them. Looked up from germline, CDR1 is MNHEY and CDR2 is SVGAGI. This CDR3 has 14 amino acids. CDR3 bases: TGTGCCAGCAGTTCCCTGTCCAACACAGATACGCAGTATTTT. Translated, it gives CASSSLSNTDTQYF.

The rearrangement uses TRBV20-1 and TRBJ1-3, with D maybe TRBD1 (5 bases). The CDR3 extends over 13 amino acids. CDR1 and CDR2 (germline): DFQATT, SNEGSKA (reference sequence). The V gene lost 7 bases and the J gene lost 2 bases, with 12 bases spanning the gap. Here the CDR3 reads CSVAGETGNTIYF. CDR3 DNA: TGCAGTGTAGCGGGGGAAACTGGAAACACCATATATTTT.

The V call is TRBV7-3, the J call TRBJ2-1; 8 bases are a match to TRBD1. CDR1 and CDR2 from the germline V gene are SGHTA and FQGTGA. CDR3 length: 14 amino acids. With 5 bases clipped from V and 5 bases from J, the junction kept 5 bases outside the gene matches. The CDR3 loop is CASSPTGANNEQFF. The CDR3 DNA is TGTGCCAGCAGCCCGACAGGGGCCAACAATGAGCAGTTCTTC. The entire variable domain, with the rest obtained from reference TRBV7-3 and TRBJ2-1, is as follows: GAGVSQTPSNKVTEKGKYVELRCDPISGHTALYWYRQSLGQGPEFLIYFQGTGAADDSGLPNDRFFAVRPEGSVSTLKIQRTERGDSAVYLCASSPTGANNEQFFGPGTRLTVL.

The chain has TRBV11-1 and TRBJ2-1; possible D gene TRBD1, 6 bases. V was clipped by 4 bases and J by 12 bases, with 10 bases between them. CDR3 size: 11 residues. Germline values: CDR1 SGHAT, CDR2 FQDESV (reference sequence). CDR3: CASSSDRRQFF. DNA for the CDR3: TGTGCCAGCAGCTCGGACAGACGGCAGTTCTTC.

V and J are TRBV7-3 and TRBJ2-3, with 8 bases identical to TRBD2. The CDR3 loop spans 17 amino acids. The junction had 10 bases not matched to a gene; V was cut back by 1 base and J by 4 bases. Germline lookup yields CDR1 SGHTA and CDR2 FQGTGA. CDR3 protein: CASSLRAGSSGPDTQYF. Here the CDR3 DNA reads TGTGCCAGCAGCTTAAGGGCGGGATCTAGCGGGCCAGATACGCAGTATTTT. Full variable domain (outside the CDR3, taken from reference TRBV7-3 and TRBJ2-3): GAGVSQTPSNKVTEKGKYVELRCDPISGHTALYWYRQSLGQGPEFLIYFQGTGAADDSGLPNDRFFAVRPEGSVSTLKIQRTERGDSAVYLCASSLRAGSSGPDTQYFGPGTRLTVL.

The V call is TRBV5-1, the J call TRBJ1-4; D is unresolved. This CDR3 is 16 amino acids long. Germline-derived CDR1 and CDR2 are SGHRS and YFSETQ. V was shortened by 3 bases and J by 1 base, with 13 bases between the two germline ends. The CDR3 reads CASSSGNSKTNEKLFF. In DNA form, the CDR3 reads TGCGCCAGCAGCTCTGGGAACAGCAAAACTAATGAAAAACTGTTTTTT.